This TCR beta chain was documented in a study of blood T cell repertoires in COVID-19. The data were produced by immunoSEQ multiplex PCR, yet TCRdb's version contains in-frame clones alone and is incomplete. The sample contains 250,000 to 350,000 clones, about nine tenths of which appear only once. The CDR3 contains 15 residues. After removal of 3 bases from V and 7 bases from J, the junction contained 8 bases not matched to a gene. Germline V CDR1 and CDR2: SEHNR, FQNEAQ (reference sequence). The gene calls are TRBV7-9 and TRBJ1-4, with 7 positions matching TRBD1. This receptor was identified in a woman aged 55-69 years with acute or convalescent COVID-19. Sequenced sample: peripheral blood. In nucleotides, the CDR3 is TGTGCCAGCAGCTTCTCAGACAGGGATTTTGAAAAACTGTTTTTT. Its translation is CASSFSDRDFEKLFF.